The 8 T cell receptor beta chains below were found in one sample sequenced in a study of shared clonotypes between healthy human individuals. Sequencing was performed with immunoSEQ multiplex PCR; in TCRdb, only in-frame clones are kept and a portion is missing. The sample has around 1 million clones; roughly 72% are singletons. What was sequenced was memory CD4+ T cells sorted from blood. Subset in this sample: CD45RA-negative fraction. These receptors originate from a man aged 18-30 years in good health.

The chain uses TRBV2 and TRBJ1-2; 11 nucleotides match TRBD1. CDR1 SNHLY and CDR2 FYNNEI come from the germline V gene. This CDR3 region has 13 residues. J was trimmed by 8 bases and V by 6 bases; bases with no gene match: 5. The CDR3 nucleotides read TGTGCCAGCAGAGGACAGGGGGCGGCGGGCTACACCTTC. This sequence encodes CASRGQGAAGYTF.

The chain carries TRBV6-1 and TRBJ2-1, with unresolved D. Trimming stripped 1 base from V and 10 bases from J, with 11 bases between. In germline, CDR1 is MNHNS, CDR2 SASEGT. The CDR3 is made up of 13 amino acids. The CDR3 nucleotides are TGTGCCAGCAGTGAAGGACTGTATACGGAGCAGTTCTTC. Its protein product is CASSEGLYTEQFF.

This chain joins TRBV20-1 and TRBJ2-7; D is undetermined. In germline, CDR1 is DFQATT, CDR2 SNEGSKA (reference sequence). Trimming stripped 0 bases from V and 6 bases from J, with 6 bases between. The CDR3 sequence is 11 residues long. The CDR3 region is CSARDPFEQYF. CDR3 nucleotides: TGCAGTGCTAGAGACCCATTCGAGCAGTACTTC.

As concerns this clone: Given a far larger clone just one base away, this is likely a sequencing read error. This rearrangement joins TRBV6-1 to TRBJ2-7; TRBD2 is a possible D gene (5 bases). This CDR3 is 13 amino acids long. CDR1 MNHNS and CDR2 SASEGT come from the germline V gene. V shed 6 bases and J shed 12 bases, with 21 bases lying between them. The CDR3 DNA is TGTGCCAGCAGGGGAGAAGCCCAGTCTTCTCCGTACTTC. Residues: CASRGEAQSSPYF.

The sample holds one count of this clone. The V and J genes are TRBV6-1 and TRBJ2-2, with 11 bases that match TRBD2. Per the germline V gene, CDR1 is MNHNS and CDR2 is SASEGT. The V and J ends lost 4 bases and 7 bases, in that order; junction bases with no gene match: 5. The CDR3 contains 15 residues. The CDR3 spells CASSVETSGVGELFF. The CDR3 nucleotides are TGTGCCAGCAGTGTTGAGACTAGCGGGGTCGGGGAGCTGTTTTTT.

The rearrangement links TRBV7-6 to TRBJ2-4, with 12 bases fitting TRBD1. With V trimmed by 0 bases and J by 10 bases, 1 base remained unmatched. Per the germline V gene, CDR1 is SGHVS and CDR2 is FNYEAQ. The CDR3 extends over 14 amino acids. DNA for the CDR3: TGTGCCAGCAGCTTAGCGGGACAGGGGGCGATTCAGTACTTC. Its protein is CASSLAGQGAIQYF.

The gene calls are TRBV7-2 and TRBJ1-6; D not certain. Germline V gene lookup returns CDR1 SGHTA and CDR2 FQGNSA. V was shortened by 5 bases and J by 7 bases, with 6 bases between the two germline ends. The CDR3 covers 12 residues. CDR3: CASSPPNSPLHF. Written as DNA, the CDR3 is TGTGCCAGCAGCCCCCCAAATTCACCCCTCCACTTT.

In this sample, this clone turned up once. This sequence joins TRBV30 and TRBJ1-1; TRBD1 matches 8 bases. V gave up 0 bases and J gave up 7 bases; unmatched junction bases: 10. Germline loops: CDR1 GTSNPN, CDR2 SVGIG (reference sequence). The CDR3 has 15 residues. CDR3 nucleotides: TGTGCCTGGAGTGTACTAGGTCAGGGGGCCAGTGAAGCTTTCTTT. Translation gives CAWSVLGQGASEAFF.